Below, 30 T cell receptor beta chains from the same sample are listed, as sequenced in a study of radiotherapy plus CTLA-4 blockade in lung cancer. Measured with immunoSEQ multiplex PCR; TCRdb has only the in-frame clones, and not every one. The sample gives some 110,000 clones, 90% of which show up once; 6.9% is in the top ten. This specimen was peripheral blood, taken from a patient treated with radiotherapy plus ipilimumab. These receptors were collected from a human donor with non-small cell lung cancer that progressed on radiotherapy plus ipilimumab.

The chain links TRBV6-6 to TRBJ1-1, with no clear D. The length of the CDR3 is 12 residues. Trimming cost V 9 bases and J 8 bases, with 16 bases left between them. The V gene's germline CDR1 is MNHNY and CDR2 SVGAGI (reference sequence). This chain's CDR3 is CASTVGPSEAFF. The CDR3 bases are TGTGCCAGTACCGTCGGGCCTTCCGAAGCTTTCTTT.

This clone appeared a single time. The chain is built from TRBV5-1 and TRBJ2-7, with D perhaps matching TRBD1 or TRBD2 (5 bases each). From germline, CDR1 is SGHRS and CDR2 YFSETQ. This CDR3 is built from 14 residues. V lost 2 bases to trimming and J lost 2 bases, with 11 bases between them. The CDR3 reads CASSFGGTTYEQYF. CDR3 DNA sequence: TGCGCCAGCAGCTTTGGGGGAACGACCTACGAGCAGTACTTC.

The chain joins TRBV7-3 to TRBJ2-1; the D gene is possibly TRBD2 (6 bases). The V end lost 8 bases, the J end lost 5 bases, and 13 bases lay between the germline ends. From germline, CDR1 is SGHTA and CDR2 FQGTGA. The CDR3 has 13 amino acids. The CDR3, as DNA: TGTGCCAGCGGAAGGGCGGGGAACAATGAGCAGTTCTTC. It translates to CASGRAGNNEQFF.

The chain couples TRBV2 to TRBJ2-3, with TRBD2 matching 10 bases. The CDR3 has 14 residues. Germline values: CDR1 SNHLY, CDR2 FYNNEI. The ends lost 4 bases at V and 4 bases at J; junction bases unmatched: 2. CDR3 sequence (DNA): TGTGCCAGCAGTGGGGGACTAGCGTCAGATACGCAGTATTTT. This gives the protein CASSGGLASDTQYF. Full variable domain (missing parts from reference TRBV2 and TRBJ2-3): EPEVTQTPSHQVTQMGQEVILRCVPISNHLYFYWYRQILGQKVEFLVSFYNNEISEKSEIFDDQFSVERPDGSNFTLKIRSTKLEDSAMYFCASSGGLASDTQYFGPGTRLTVL.

The J gene is TRBJ2-5, the V gene TRBV21-1; the table's D call TRBD2 went unverified against the DNA. TRBV21-1 has pseudogene status. There are 14 residues in the CDR3. CDR3 in DNA: TGTGCCAGCAGAAAAGCGGGAGGCACCGAGACCCAGTACTTC. Its protein is CASRKAGGTETQYF.

This rearrangement joins TRBV29-1 to TRBJ2-2, with D hard to call. The CDR3 has 13 amino acids. Deletions cut 6 bases from V and 3 bases from J, with 11 bases between. From germline, CDR1 is SQVTM and CDR2 ANQGSEA. This CDR3 is CSVGQLDTGELFF. The CDR3 DNA reads as TGCAGCGTAGGTCAACTTGACACCGGGGAGCTGTTTTTT.

This clone was picked up a small number of times. The chain employs TRBV2 and TRBJ2-2; D unclear. This CDR3 contains 12 residues. CDR1 is SNHLY and CDR2 is FYNNEI in the germline V gene. The V and J ends lost 8 bases and 6 bases respectively, with 10 bases between them. The CDR3 is CASASSAGELFF. Here the CDR3 DNA reads TGTGCCAGCGCAAGCTCCGCCGGGGAGCTGTTTTTT.

The chain has TRBV2 and TRBJ2-4; 10 positions match TRBD2. Germline V lookup: CDR1 SNHLY, CDR2 FYNNEI. CDR3 length: 18 amino acids. With 3 bases clipped from V and 0 bases from J, the junction kept 8 bases outside the gene matches. This CDR3 is CASSDPPSGRLAKNIQYF. CDR3 sequence (DNA): TGTGCCAGCAGTGATCCCCCTAGCGGGAGATTAGCCAAAAACATTCAGTACTTC. Filled out from reference TRBV2 and TRBJ2-4, the complete variable domain reads EPEVTQTPSHQVTQMGQEVILRCVPISNHLYFYWYRQILGQKVEFLVSFYNNEISEKSEIFDDQFSVERPDGSNFTLKIRSTKLEDSAMYFCASSDPPSGRLAKNIQYFGAGTRLSVL.

The V call is TRBV5-1, the J call TRBJ2-1; either TRBD1 or TRBD2 may supply D (6 bases each). CDR1 is SGHRS, CDR2 YFSETQ, per germline. The CDR3 has 15 amino acids. V dropped 4 bases and J dropped 0 bases, with 11 bases sitting between them. For the CDR3, the DNA is TGCGCCAGCAGCGCGCCGGGGGCCTCCTACAATGAGCAGTTCTTC. Translated, it gives CASSAPGASYNEQFF.

The gene calls are TRBV15 and TRBJ1-5; the D is unclear. The CDR3 covers 15 residues. V was pared by 1 base and J by 1 base, with 8 bases between. Germline loops: CDR1 LNHNV, CDR2 YYDKDF (reference sequence). The CDR3 region has the DNA TGTGCCACCAGCAGAGCCGGGGTAAGCAATCAGCCCCAGCATTTT. It encodes CATSRAGVSNQPQHF.

The chain combines TRBV6-1 with TRBJ2-7; D is undetermined. With 7 bases removed from V and 6 bases from J, the gap between germline ends came to 19 bases. The CDR3 is 14 amino acids. Germline CDR1 reads MNHNS; CDR2 reads SASEGT. CDR3 DNA sequence: TGTGCCAGCAAACGCACCGGGTCAATATTCGAGCAGTACTTC. Protein: CASKRTGSIFEQYF.

The gene calls are TRBV15 and TRBJ1-1; no definite D call. The V gene lost 3 bases and the J gene lost 3 bases, with 17 bases spanning the gap. The length of the CDR3 is 16 residues. The germline CDR1 and CDR2 sequences are LNHNV and YYDKDF (reference sequence). The CDR3 sequence: CATSSAIGLRDTEAFF. The CDR3 nucleotides are TGTGCCACCAGCAGTGCGATTGGGCTAAGGGACACTGAAGCTTTCTTT.

Here the CDR3 DNA reads TGCGCCAGCGGGGGAGGGCCCTACGAGCAGTACTTC. Protein sequence: CASGGGPYEQYF. The V call is TRBV10-2, the J call TRBJ2-7; TRBD2 agrees at 7 bases. V was clipped by 8 bases and J by 2 bases; unmatched bases: 3. Germline V gene lookup returns CDR1 WSHSY and CDR2 SAAADI. The CDR3 consists of 12 residues.

The chain couples TRBV15 to TRBJ1-2, with D tentatively TRBD1 (5 bases). From germline, CDR1 is LNHNV and CDR2 YYDKDF (reference sequence). Trimming shortened V by 0 bases and J by 6 bases, and 5 bases separated the two germline ends. The CDR3 covers 12 residues. CDR3 coding DNA: TGTGCCACCAGCAGAGAGGGGGATGGCTACACCTTC. It encodes CATSREGDGYTF.

This clone was detected only a few times. This chain joins TRBV6-5 and TRBJ1-1; perhaps TRBD1 as D (6 bases). Germline V CDR1 and CDR2: MNHEY, SVGAGI. The V and J ends lost 6 bases and 1 base respectively, with 9 bases between them. The CDR3 runs 13 residues. The CDR3 sequence: CASRGGTNTEAFF. DNA of the CDR3: TGTGCCAGCAGAGGGGGGACGAACACTGAAGCTTTCTTT.

The rearrangement links TRBV6-5 to TRBJ2-3; 7 bases agree with TRBD1. V was pared by 8 bases and J by 0 bases, with 5 bases of the junction left unmatched. Germline lookup yields CDR1 MNHEY and CDR2 SVGAGI. This CDR3 region has 14 residues. This CDR3 is CASRRDRSTDTQYF. The CDR3 DNA reads as TGTGCCAGCCGCCGGGACAGAAGCACAGATACGCAGTATTTT.

This chain joins TRBV19 and TRBJ2-7; 8 bases fit TRBD1. J lost 1 base, V lost 5 bases, and 4 bases had no gene match. Germline CDR1 LNHDA, CDR2 SQIVND (reference sequence). The length of the CDR3 is 14 residues. CDR3 DNA sequence: TGTGCCAGTAGTGTCAGGGGGCGATCCTACGAGCAGTACTTC. It is translated as CASSVRGRSYEQYF. The entire variable domain, with the rest obtained from reference TRBV19 and TRBJ2-7, is as follows: DGGITQSPKYLFRKEGQNVTLSCEQNLNHDAMYWYRQDPGQGLRLIYYSQIVNDFQKGDIAEGYSVSREKKESFPLTVTSAQKNPTAFYLCASSVRGRSYEQYFGPGTRLTVT.

The rearrangement links TRBV2 to TRBJ1-4, with D possibly TRBD1 on 5 matching bases. V was pared by 4 bases and J by 10 bases, with 16 bases between. This CDR3 region has 14 residues. Germline loops: CDR1 SNHLY, CDR2 FYNNEI. In DNA, the CDR3 is TGTGCCAGCAGTGCAACCGGGACTCTACTAAAACTGTTTTTT. Translating gives CASSATGTLLKLFF.

The rearrangement uses TRBV4-1 and TRBJ1-4, with TRBD1 as a possible D gene (5 bases). V lost 1 base to trimming and J lost 6 bases, with 12 bases between them. This CDR3 spans 15 amino acids. CDR1 MGHRA and CDR2 YSYEKL come from the germline V gene. The CDR3 DNA reads TGCGCCAGCAGCCAAGTCGGAGCAGGGTATGAAAAACTGTTTTTT. Encoded protein: CASSQVGAGYEKLFF.

This clone was found once. This rearrangement joins TRBV19 to TRBJ2-7; D possibly uses TRBD1 or TRBD2 (5 bases each). The CDR3 is made up of 16 amino acids. The ends were cut back, 3 bases at V and 2 bases at J, with 17 bases in the middle. The germline V gene encodes CDR1 LNHDA and CDR2 SQIVND (reference sequence). CDR3 protein: CASSMGWGGRPYEQYF. The CDR3 region has the DNA TGTGCCAGTAGTATGGGGTGGGGCGGGCGTCCCTACGAGCAGTACTTC.

This chain connects TRBV4-1 to TRBJ2-7; 7 bases match TRBD1. CDR3 length: 16 amino acids. CDR1 and CDR2 (germline): MGHRA, YSYEKL. V lost 3 bases to trimming and J lost 6 bases; unmatched junction nucleotides: 14. The CDR3 bases are TGCGCCAGCAGCCAGGGTGACAGGGCTCTGGGGAGCGAGCAGTACTTC. Amino acids: CASSQGDRALGSEQYF.

The gene calls are TRBV6-5 and TRBJ2-7; D may be TRBD1 or TRBD2 (5 bases each). Trimming left V 5 bases short and J 0 bases short, with 14 bases between. The germline V gene encodes CDR1 MNHEY and CDR2 SVGAGI. The CDR3 has 15 residues. The CDR3 here is CASSRPGTASYEQYF. CDR3 DNA sequence: TGTGCCAGCAGTCGACCCGGGACGGCCTCCTACGAGCAGTACTTC.

The genes are TRBV11-3 and TRBJ1-1; D not certain. The CDR3 spans 14 residues. Germline CDR1 is SGHNT and CDR2 is YENEEA. Trimming cost V 3 bases and J 0 bases, with 8 bases left between them. CDR3 in amino acids: CASSFEVLNTEAFF. The CDR3 DNA reads TGTGCCAGCAGCTTTGAGGTTCTGAACACTGAAGCTTTCTTT.

V gene TRBV7-9 combines with J gene TRBJ2-5; weak D call: TRBD1 (5 bases). The CDR3 contains 14 residues. Looked up from germline, CDR1 is SEHNR and CDR2 is FQNEAQ (reference sequence). V shed 1 base and J shed 2 bases, with 8 bases lying between them. Here the CDR3 DNA reads TGTGCCAGCAGCTTAGGGACAACTCAAGAGACCCAGTACTTC. Translation gives CASSLGTTQETQYF.

The rearrangement uses TRBV5-1 and TRBJ2-7, with D uncertain. The CDR3 sequence is 13 residues long. CDR1 and CDR2 from the germline V gene are SGHRS and YFSETQ. V lost 4 bases and J lost 2, with 10 bases in between. CDR3 bases: TGCGCCAGCAGCCACCTGGCAGCCTACGAGCAGTACTTC. Amino acid sequence: CASSHLAAYEQYF.

The chain links TRBV9 to TRBJ2-7, with 7 nucleotides matching TRBD2. Germline-derived CDR1 and CDR2 are SGDLS and YYNGEE. The J segment lost 1 base and the V segment lost 4 bases, leaving 2 bases of the junction unmatched. This CDR3 has 13 amino acids. The DNA for the CDR3 is TGTGCCAGCAGCCCGCGGGGGTCCTACGAGCAGTACTTC. It is translated as CASSPRGSYEQYF.

The J gene is TRBJ2-6, the V gene TRBV4-1; 10 bases fit TRBD1. CDR3 length: 19 residues. The trim removed 1 base at V and 4 bases at J, leaving 10 bases unmatched. The germline CDR1 and CDR2 sequences are MGHRA and YSYEKL. This CDR3 reads CASSQATGQGLPGANVLTF. The CDR3 bases are TGCGCCAGCAGCCAAGCTACGGGACAGGGGCTTCCAGGGGCCAACGTCCTGACTTTC.

The chain carries TRBV4-2 and TRBJ2-2; the D gene could be TRBD1 or TRBD2 (5 bases each). Germline V gene lookup returns CDR1 LGHNA and CDR2 YNFKEQ. The CDR3 runs to 14 residues. Trimming cost V 3 bases and J 7 bases, with 12 bases left between them. This chain's CDR3 is CASSQGERGGELFF. DNA of the CDR3: TGTGCCAGCAGCCAGGGGGAGAGGGGCGGGGAGCTGTTTTTT.

This chain links TRBV2 with TRBJ2-2; D not certain. The CDR3 is 15 residues long. Trimming left V 8 bases short and J 5 bases short, with 18 bases between. The germline CDR1 and CDR2 sequences are SNHLY and FYNNEI. CDR3 bases: TGTGCCAGCTCGAGTTCAGCGCTGGGGACCGGGGAGCTGTTTTTT. Translated, it gives CASSSSALGTGELFF. The full variable domain, with the rest looked up from reference TRBV2 and TRBJ2-2, is EPEVTQTPSHQVTQMGQEVILRCVPISNHLYFYWYRQILGQKVEFLVSFYNNEISEKSEIFDDQFSVERPDGSNFTLKIRSTKLEDSAMYFCASSSSALGTGELFFGEGSRLTVL.

This sequence joins TRBV9 and TRBJ2-1, with TRBD2 identical over 14 bases. From germline, CDR1 is SGDLS and CDR2 YYNGEE. V lost 5 bases and J lost 6; bases outside the gene matches: 4. The CDR3 runs to 15 residues. CDR3 protein: CASRGLAGDPNEQFF. In nucleotides, the CDR3 is TGTGCCAGCAGGGGACTAGCGGGGGACCCCAATGAGCAGTTCTTC.